The clone carrying this TCR beta chain was counted a few times. This entry belongs to a study of human T cells and chemical hapten exposure. From the RACE reads, TCRdb called clonotypes with MiXCR, one entry per CDR3 protein. The sample includes approximately 79,000 distinct CDR3 sequences, around 8.8% seen only once; the top ten take roughly 2.6%. Time point reported: pre-sensitization, week 0. Specified treatment: therapeutic diphenylcyclopropenone sensitization with weekly scalp DPC. Blood, whole and unfractionated, served as the source for total RNA extraction. With 0 bases removed from V and 1 base from J, the gap between germline ends came to 20 bases. The CDR3 length is 19 residues. Germline-derived CDR1 and CDR2 are LGHNA and YNFKEQ.

The chain joins TRBV4-2 to TRBJ2-3; a weak D match, TRBD2 (5 bases). The TCR originated in a middle-aged man with alopecia areata. Some clones in this sample may be carry-over from other donors' samples. Sequences were derived from whole blood, sampled in connection with sensitization to the hapten diphenylcyclopropenone (DPC). This chain's CDR3 is CASSQDLSGSTKRTDTQYF. Here the CDR3 DNA reads TGTGCCAGCAGCCAAGATTTAAGCGGCAGCACAAAGCGCACAGATACGCAGTATTTT.